The T cell receptor (beta chain) described here comes from a study of T cell responses to AZD1222 COVID-19 vaccine. The repertoire was sequenced with immunoSEQ multiplex PCR; TCRdb's copy has only in-frame clones and lacks some. The sample lists tens of thousands of clones, more than 85% occurring once. Trimming shortened V by 2 bases and J by 8 bases, and 10 bases separated the two germline ends. This CDR3 spans 12 amino acids. Germline V gives CDR1 SGDLS, CDR2 YYNGEE. The rearrangement uses TRBV9 and TRBJ1-2; D is unresolved. The sequence was obtained from an adult who received the AZD1222 COVID-19 vaccine. The material was peripheral blood, obtained 28 days after the second AZD1222 dose. This chain's CDR3 is CASSVWGGGYTF. The CDR3 bases are TGTGCCAGCAGCGTCTGGGGTGGGGGCTACACCTTC.